These T cell receptor beta chains were read from a single sample in a study of cytomegalovirus exposure and HLA in healthy donors. Profiled with immunoSEQ multiplex PCR; TCRdb holds only in-frame clones, not every one. Its listing shows 53,000 or so clones. The specimen was PBMCs. The receptors stem from a man aged 18 to 35 in good health and CMV-seropositive. Both conserved end residues are part of each CDR3. A D gene is named only where the DNA matches it firmly. Only some rows state a clone size, as once, few, many or a class for expanded clones.

v_call,clone_size,d_call,cdr3_length,j_call,cdr3_aa,cdr3_nt
TRBV7-9,.,TRBD1,17,TRBJ1-6,CASSPPTGTGYNSPLHF,TGTGCCAGCAGCCCCCCGACCGGGACAGGATATAATTCACCCCTCCACTTT
TRBV18,.,TRBD1,15,TRBJ2-7,CASSPADRASYEQYF,TGTGCCAGCTCACCAGCGGACAGGGCCTCCTACGAGCAGTACTTC
TRBV6-5,.,TRBD2,16,TRBJ2-5,CASSYSPSGRSETQYF,TGTGCCAGCAGTTACTCACCTAGCGGGAGGTCAGAGACCCAGTACTTC
TRBV30,.,.,16,TRBJ2-2,CAWSPLGRLATGELFF,TGTGCCTGGAGCCCCCTTGGTAGGCTAGCCACCGGGGAGCTGTTTTTT
TRBV5-4,.,.,15,TRBJ1-3,CASSVDSGSGNTIYF,TGTGCCAGCAGCGTGGACAGCGGCTCTGGAAACACCATATATTTT
TRBV9,.,.,12,TRBJ2-3,CASSVVGDTQYF,TGTGCCAGCAGCGTAGTCGGGGATACGCAGTATTTT
TRBV4-1,.,TRBD1,15,TRBJ1-4,CASSPPGQGGEKLFF,TGCGCCAGCAGCCCTCCGGGACAGGGGGGGGAAAAACTGTTTTTT
TRBV28,.,TRBD2,17,TRBJ2-1,CASSFSPAGASLREQFF,TGTGCCAGCAGTTTTTCCCCAGCGGGAGCTTCCCTCCGTGAGCAGTTCTTC
TRBV7-6,.,TRBD1,14,TRBJ1-2,CASSPTTGENGYTF,TGTGCCAGCAGCCCAACGACAGGGGAGAATGGCTACACCTTC
TRBV2,.,TRBD1,15,TRBJ1-4,CASSEGTGGRGKLFF,TGTGCCAGCAGTGAGGGTACAGGGGGAAGGGGAAAACTGTTTTTT
TRBV7-3,.,.,14,TRBJ2-7,CASSLEQSSYEQYF,TGTGCCAGCAGCTTGGAACAGTCCTCCTACGAGCAGTACTTC
TRBV10-1,.,.,13,TRBJ1-1,CASSETSNTEAFF,TGCGCCAGCAGTGAAACATCGAACACTGAAGCTTTCTTT
TRBV7-9,.,TRBD2,15,TRBJ2-1,CASSPGLGRYNEQFF,TGTGCCAGCAGCCCGGGACTAGGAAGATACAATGAGCAGTTCTTC
TRBV28,.,.,14,TRBJ1-4,CATQWGGTNEKLFF,TGTGCCACCCAATGGGGGGGAACTAATGAAAAACTGTTTTTT
TRBV7-2,.,.,14,TRBJ2-7,CASSPQASSYEQYF,TGTGCCAGCAGCCCCCAGGCGAGCTCCTACGAGCAGTACTTC
TRBV19,.,TRBD1,15,TRBJ1-1,CASSRVQGMNTEAFF,TGTGCCAGTAGTAGGGTACAGGGGATGAACACTGAAGCTTTCTTT
TRBV2,.,.,15,TRBJ2-3,CASSEGAGLTDTQYF,TGTGCCAGCAGTGAAGGGGCGGGCCTCACAGATACGCAGTATTTT
TRBV5-1,.,TRBD1,15,TRBJ1-6,CASTVGDSYNSPLHF,TGCGCCAGCACCGTAGGGGACAGCTATAATTCACCCCTCCACTTT
TRBV6-1,.,.,15,TRBJ1-5,CASSEGGVPNQPQHF,TGTGCCAGCAGTGAGGGGGGTGTTCCCAATCAGCCCCAGCATTTT
TRBV7-9,.,.,15,TRBJ2-3,CASTPSRAGADTQYF,TGTGCCAGCACCCCGTCGCGGGCCGGTGCGGATACGCAGTATTTT
TRBV9,.,TRBD2,16,TRBJ2-7,CASSEGLASSSYEQYF,TGTGCCAGCAGCGAGGGACTAGCCTCGTCGAGCTACGAGCAGTACTTC
TRBV15,.,TRBD2,14,TRBJ2-5,CATSSRTSEETQYF,TGTGCCACCAGCAGTAGGACTAGCGAAGAGACCCAGTACTTC
TRBV27,.,TRBD2,15,TRBJ2-1,CASLPRGEGPDEQFF,TGTGCCAGCCTCCCCCGGGGGGAGGGTCCCGATGAGCAGTTCTTC
TRBV11-3,.,.,12,TRBJ2-7,CASSWTVYEQYF,TGTGCCAGCAGCTGGACAGTCTACGAGCAGTACTTC
TRBV29-1,.,.,11,TRBJ1-1,CSASSNTEAFF,TGCAGCGCCTCCTCGAACACTGAAGCTTTCTTT
TRBV18,.,TRBD1,17,TRBJ1-1,CASSSEGARLSNPEAFF,TGTGCCAGCTCATCCGAGGGGGCGCGGCTTTCGAACCCTGAAGCTTTCTTT
TRBV6-5,.,.,13,TRBJ2-2,CASIGGNTGELFF,TGTGCCAGCATCGGCGGGAACACCGGGGAGCTGTTTTTT
TRBV6-1,.,TRBD1,15,TRBJ2-2,CASSERWDRAGELFF,TGTGCCAGCAGTGAAAGATGGGACAGGGCCGGGGAGCTGTTTTTT
TRBV30,.,TRBD2,15,TRBJ2-7,CAWSLYGTSMYEQYF,TGTGCCTGGAGTTTATATGGGACTAGCATGTACGAGCAGTACTTC
TRBV19,.,.,14,TRBJ2-1,CASSIGGSYNEQFF,TGTGCCAGTAGTATAGGAGGCTCCTACAATGAGCAGTTCTTC
TRBV9,.,TRBD2,13,TRBJ2-1,CASLSGAYNEQFF,TGTGCCAGCCTGAGCGGGGCCTACAATGAGCAGTTCTTC
TRBV2,.,TRBD2,16,TRBJ2-7,CATQNYGTSGSYEQYF,TGTGCCACCCAGAACTACGGGACTAGCGGGAGCTACGAGCAGTACTTC
TRBV19,.,.,13,TRBJ2-7,CASSGGLSYEQYF,TGTGCCAGTAGTGGGGGCCTCTCCTACGAGCAGTACTTC
TRBV4-1,medium-sized,.,14,TRBJ1-1,CASSQDQAAPEAFF,TGCGCCAGCAGCCAAGATCAGGCCGCGCCTGAAGCTTTCTTT
TRBV18,.,TRBD1,15,TRBJ1-1,CASSPGTGRNTEAFF,TGTGCCAGCTCACCGGGGACAGGGCGGAACACTGAAGCTTTCTTT
TRBV28,.,.,13,TRBJ2-4,CASRLDRKNIQYF,TGTGCCAGCAGACTCGACAGGAAAAACATTCAGTACTTC
TRBV14,.,TRBD2,17,TRBJ2-1,CASSQRSTSGSTNEQFF,TGTGCCAGCAGCCAAAGGTCTACTAGCGGGAGTACCAATGAGCAGTTCTTC
TRBV9,.,.,15,TRBJ2-2,CASSVGGGREEELFF,TGTGCCAGCAGCGTAGGGGGAGGAAGGGAGGAGGAGCTGTTTTTT
TRBV9,.,TRBD2,18,TRBJ2-1,CASSVLASGGTTYNEQFF,TGTGCCAGCAGCGTATTGGCTAGCGGAGGGACTACCTACAATGAGCAGTTCTTC
TRBV5-1,.,TRBD2,18,TRBJ2-3,CASSLVTRLAGSADTQYF,TGCGCCAGCAGCCTAGTCACCCGACTAGCGGGATCGGCAGATACGCAGTATTTT